These 2 T cell receptor beta chains share one sample of origin, sequenced in a study of blood T cell repertoires in COVID-19. Sequencing was performed with immunoSEQ multiplex PCR; in TCRdb, only in-frame clones are kept and a portion is missing. The sample has roughly 250,000 clones, less than 90% seen once. Sample: peripheral blood. These receptors were taken from a woman in her thirties with COVID-19, enrolled during active disease.

J is TRBJ1-3 and V is TRBV11-2, with TRBD1 matching over 8 bases. In germline, CDR1 is SGHAT, CDR2 FQNNGV. The CDR3 has 14 amino acids. V shed 3 bases, J shed 7 bases, and the junction held 5 bases outside the gene matches. The DNA for the CDR3 is TGTGCCAGCAGCTTGGACAGGGATGGGAACACCATATATTTT. It codes for CASSLDRDGNTIYF.

V is TRBV18 and J is TRBJ1-1; 9 positions agree with TRBD1. V gave up 6 bases and J gave up 8 bases; unmatched junction bases: 10. Per the germline V gene, CDR1 is KGHSH and CDR2 is LQKENI. This CDR3 is 14 amino acids long. CDR3 in DNA: TGTGCCAGCTCCCTTACAGGGGGCTACCGCGAAGCTTTCTTT. Its protein is CASSLTGGYREAFF.